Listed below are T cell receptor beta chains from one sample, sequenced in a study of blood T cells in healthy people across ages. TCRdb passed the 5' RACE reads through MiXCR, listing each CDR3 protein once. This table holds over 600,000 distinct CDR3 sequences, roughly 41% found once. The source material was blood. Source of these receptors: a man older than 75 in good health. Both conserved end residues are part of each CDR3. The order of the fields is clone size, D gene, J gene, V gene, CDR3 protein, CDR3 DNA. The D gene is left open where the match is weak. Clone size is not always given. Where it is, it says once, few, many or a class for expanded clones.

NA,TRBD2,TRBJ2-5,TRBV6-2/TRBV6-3,CASSHTAGGRGHQETQYF,TGTGCCAGCAGTCATACCGCCGGCGGGAGGGGGCATCAAGAGACCCAGTACTTC
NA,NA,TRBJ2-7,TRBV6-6,CASSSEGRQHYEQYF,TGTGCCAGCAGTTCCGAGGGCAGGCAACACTACGAGCAGTACTTC
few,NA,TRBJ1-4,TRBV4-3,CASSQRVDTANEKLFF,TGCGCCAGCAGCCAAAGGGTCGACACGGCTAATGAAAAACTGTTTTTT
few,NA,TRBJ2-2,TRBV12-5,CASGLGQGGGELFF,TGTGCTAGTGGTTTGGGACAGGGAGGCGGGGAGCTGTTTTTT
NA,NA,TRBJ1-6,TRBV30,CAWRPKQVNSPPHF,TGTGCCTGGAGACCTAAACAGGTTAATTCACCCCCCCACTTT
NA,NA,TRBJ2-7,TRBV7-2,CASSLTGLPYNEQYF,TGTGCCAGCAGCTTAACGGGACTCCCCTACAATGAGCAGTACTTC
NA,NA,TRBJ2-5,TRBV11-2,CASSFNTGRETQYF,TGTGCCAGCAGCTTTAATACAGGGAGGGAGACCCAGTACTTC
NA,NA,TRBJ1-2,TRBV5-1,CAGNAGKNGYGYTF,TGCGCCGGCAATGCAGGAAAGAATGGATATGGCTACACCTTC
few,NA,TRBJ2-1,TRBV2,CASSARRARVDEQFF,TGTGCCAGCAGCGCCCGAAGGGCCAGAGTCGATGAGCAGTTCTTC
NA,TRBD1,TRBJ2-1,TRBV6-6,CASAGQGGNEQFF,TGTGCCAGCGCAGGACAGGGTGGGAATGAGCAGTTCTTC
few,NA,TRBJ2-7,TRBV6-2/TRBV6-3,CASSWTSGTGGYEQYF,TGTGCCAGCAGTTGGACTAGCGGGACAGGGGGTTATGAGCAGTACTTC
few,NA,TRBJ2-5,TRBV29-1,CSARGEGETQYF,TGCAGCGCCAGGGGGGAGGGTGAGACCCAGTACTTC
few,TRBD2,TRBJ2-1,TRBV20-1,CSAKTSGREGTYNEQFF,TGCAGTGCAAAGACTAGCGGGAGGGAAGGAACCTACAATGAGCAGTTCTTC
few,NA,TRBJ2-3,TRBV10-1,CASSESGPQSTDTQYF,TGCGCCAGCAGTGAGTCGGGTCCTCAGTCCACAGATACGCAGTATTTT
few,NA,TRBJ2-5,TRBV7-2,CASSSTRGGETQYF,TGTGCCAGCAGCTCGACCCGAGGAGGGGAGACCCAGTACTTC
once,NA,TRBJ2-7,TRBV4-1,CASSTGDWLYEQYF,TGCGCCAGCAGCACAGGGGACTGGCTTTACGAGCAGTACTTC
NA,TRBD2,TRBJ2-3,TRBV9,CASSVEAGGPPSADTQYF,TGTGCCAGCAGCGTAGAAGCGGGAGGCCCACCGAGCGCAGATACGCAGTATTTT
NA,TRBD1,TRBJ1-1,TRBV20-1,CSARGGRTGGGKAEAFF,TGCAGTGCTAGAGGTGGAAGGACAGGGGGCGGAAAGGCTGAAGCTTTCTTT
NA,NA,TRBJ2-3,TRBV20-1,CSARDPTSTDTQYF,TGCAGTGCTAGAGATCCGACTAGCACAGATACGCAGTATTTT
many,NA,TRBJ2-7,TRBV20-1,CSAREPEPPYEQYF,TGCAGTGCTAGAGAGCCAGAACCTCCCTACGAGCAGTACTTC
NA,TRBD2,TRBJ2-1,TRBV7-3,CASSPRLAGVGEQFF,TGTGCCAGCAGTCCCCGACTAGCGGGAGTCGGTGAGCAGTTCTTC
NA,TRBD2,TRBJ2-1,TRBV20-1,CSAESGTSANNEQFF,TGCAGCGCCGAATCCGGGACTAGCGCAAACAATGAGCAGTTCTTC
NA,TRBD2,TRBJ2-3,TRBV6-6,CASSYAGGVDTQYF,TGTGCCAGCAGTTACGCGGGAGGGGTCGATACGCAGTATTTT
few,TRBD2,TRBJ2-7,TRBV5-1,CASSLVAGGSYNEQYF,TGCGCCAGCAGCTTGGTAGCGGGGGGCTCCTACAATGAGCAGTACTTC
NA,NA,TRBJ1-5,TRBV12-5,CASGLQVYQPQHF,TGTGCTAGTGGTTTACAGGTATACCAGCCCCAGCATTTT
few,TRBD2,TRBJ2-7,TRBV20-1,CSARAREGRSNFYEQYF,TGCAGTGCTAGAGCCAGGGAGGGCCGTTCAAATTTTTACGAGCAGTACTTC
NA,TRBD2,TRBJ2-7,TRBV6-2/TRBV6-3,CASSKLAVLIGDEQYF,TGTGCCAGCAGTAAACTAGCGGTATTGATTGGAGACGAGCAGTACTTC
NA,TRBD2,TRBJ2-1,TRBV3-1,CASSQYGGGEYNEQFF,TGTGCCAGCAGCCAATACGGGGGGGGCGAGTACAATGAGCAGTTCTTC
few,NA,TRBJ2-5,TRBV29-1,CSGQVSGQETQYF,TGCAGCGGACAAGTTAGCGGCCAAGAGACCCAGTACTTC
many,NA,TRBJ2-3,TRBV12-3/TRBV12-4,CASSPTHGGTQYF,TGTGCCAGCAGTCCCACCCATGGGGGTACGCAGTATTTT
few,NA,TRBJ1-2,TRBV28,CASTFTDRASYGYTF,TGTGCCAGCACCTTTACCGACAGAGCAAGCTATGGCTACACCTTC
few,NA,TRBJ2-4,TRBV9,CASSVGRGRQNIQYF,TGTGCCAGCAGCGTCGGGCGGGGTCGCCAAAACATTCAGTACTTC
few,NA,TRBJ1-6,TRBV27,CASSLFTGNSPLHF,TGTGCCAGCAGTTTGTTTACTGGGAATTCACCCCTCCACTTT
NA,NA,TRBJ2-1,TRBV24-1,CATSDNGGLLIF,TGTGCCACCAGTGATAATGGAGGGTTGTTGATCTTC
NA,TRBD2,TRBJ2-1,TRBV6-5,CASSYGGGTNEQFF,TGTGCCAGCAGTTACGGCGGGGGGACCAATGAGCAGTTCTTC
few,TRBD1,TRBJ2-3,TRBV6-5,CASSPRDRPRDTQYF,TGTGCCAGCAGCCCAAGGGACAGGCCAAGGGATACGCAGTATTTT
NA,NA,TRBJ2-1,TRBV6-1,CASGRTLLYNEQFF,TGTGCCAGTGGACGGACTCTCCTGTACAATGAGCAGTTCTTC
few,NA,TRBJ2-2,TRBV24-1,CATSDPGSGAGELFF,TGTGCCACCAGTGACCCAGGGTCGGGCGCCGGGGAGCTGTTTTTT
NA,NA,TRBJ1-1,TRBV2,CASIQSIVSTEAFF,TGTGCCAGCATACAGTCTATTGTCTCCACTGAAGCTTTCTTT
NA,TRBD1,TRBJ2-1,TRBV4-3,CASSQTDRDDEQFF,TGCGCCAGCAGCCAAACGGACAGGGACGATGAGCAGTTCTTC
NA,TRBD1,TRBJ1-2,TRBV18,CASSPPLLGQANGYTF,TGTGCCAGCTCACCACCTCTTCTGGGACAGGCGAATGGCTACACCTTC
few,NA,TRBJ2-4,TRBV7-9,CASSESGPAKNIQYF,TGTGCCAGCAGCGAAAGCGGGCCAGCCAAAAACATTCAGTACTTC
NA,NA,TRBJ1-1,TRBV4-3,CASGTKGTAEAFF,TGCGCCAGCGGCACCAAGGGGACGGCTGAAGCTTTCTTT
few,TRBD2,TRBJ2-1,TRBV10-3,CATRRGGDEQFF,TGTGCCACCCGACGGGGGGGTGATGAGCAGTTCTTC
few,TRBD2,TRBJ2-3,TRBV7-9,CARNSGRGDDTQYF,TGTGCCAGAAATTCCGGGCGGGGGGATGATACGCAGTATTTT
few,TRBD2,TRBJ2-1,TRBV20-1,CSARKAGGGNEQFF,TGCAGTGCTAGAAAAGCGGGGGGCGGGAATGAGCAGTTCTTC
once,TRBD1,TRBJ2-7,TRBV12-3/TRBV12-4,CASSFEGQGLEQYF,TGTGCCAGCAGTTTCGAGGGACAGGGGCTCGAGCAGTACTTC
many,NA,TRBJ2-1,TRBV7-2,CASSQTRAGSGNEQFF,TGTGCCAGCAGCCAGACTCGGGCAGGCTCAGGCAATGAGCAGTTCTTC
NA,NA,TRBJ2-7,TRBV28,CASSLRAGGFYEQYF,TGTGCCAGCAGTTTAAGGGCAGGGGGGTTTTACGAGCAGTACTTC
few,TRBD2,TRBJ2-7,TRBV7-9,CASSLGSGTSGEQYF,TGTGCCAGCAGCCTAGGCTCCGGGACTAGTGGTGAGCAGTACTTC
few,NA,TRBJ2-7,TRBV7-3,CASSLTRGSYEQYF,TGTGCCAGCAGCTTGACCCGAGGGTCCTACGAGCAGTACTTC
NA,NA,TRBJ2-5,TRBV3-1,CASSHKGGTVDEQYF,TGTGCCAGCAGCCATAAGGGCGGTACGGTCGATGAGCAGTACTTC
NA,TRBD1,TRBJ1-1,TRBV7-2,CASSLGTGMGTEAFF,TGTGCCAGCAGCTTAGGGACAGGGATGGGAACTGAAGCTTTCTTT
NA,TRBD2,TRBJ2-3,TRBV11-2,CASSPRTSGRVTQYF,TGTGCCAGCAGCCCAAGGACTAGCGGGAGGGTTACGCAGTATTTT
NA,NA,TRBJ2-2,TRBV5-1,CASSLGRGPSGDGELFF,TGCGCCAGCAGCTTGGGCAGGGGTCCATCGGGGGACGGGGAGCTGTTTTTT
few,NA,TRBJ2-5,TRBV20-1,CSAIIGIVQETQYF,TGCAGTGCTATCATAGGAATCGTCCAAGAGACCCAGTACTTC
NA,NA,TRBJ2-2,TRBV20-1,CSARDLSTGSGTGELFF,TGCAGTGCTAGAGATCTCTCGACAGGTTCGGGCACCGGGGAGCTGTTTTTT
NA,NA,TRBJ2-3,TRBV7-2,CASSQGPSSDTQYF,TGTGCCAGCAGCCAAGGGCCTTCGTCGGATACGCAGTATTTT
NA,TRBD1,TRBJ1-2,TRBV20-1,CSANFGTGVNYGYTF,TGCAGTGCCAATTTCGGGACAGGGGTAAACTATGGCTACACCTTC
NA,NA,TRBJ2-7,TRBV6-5,CASSYAPGLANSYEQYF,TGTGCCAGCAGCTACGCCCCCGGGCTAGCGAACTCCTACGAGCAGTACTTC